This is a list of T cell receptor beta chains from one sample in a study of shared clonotypes between healthy human individuals. The method was immunoSEQ multiplex PCR; TCRdb's version includes in-frame clones alone and lacks a portion of them. The sample lists more than 500,000 clones; 85% to 95% were seen once. The sequenced sample consisted of naive CD8+ T cells sorted from blood. The receptors stem from a woman aged 25 to 39 in good health. The CDR3 runs from the conserved cysteine through the conserved F or W.

J gene,V gene,CDR3 protein
TRBJ2-7,TRBV28,CASSPYRGRISYEQYF
TRBJ1-1,TRBV7-2,CASSLQGRDKEAFF
TRBJ2-7,TRBV4-1,CASSQVDRDHEQYF
TRBJ2-7,TRBV13,CASSGGTGLGEQYF
TRBJ2-7,TRBV27,CASSFYRDTYEQYF
TRBJ2-5,TRBV10-3,CAIREGGSETQYF
TRBJ2-1,TRBV19,CASSITSGSGEQFF
TRBJ2-7,TRBV28,CASSLPPSARLADFYEQYF
TRBJ1-1,TRBV13,CASSLVGGAQTEAFF
TRBJ2-1,TRBV29-1,CSVEAGGHEQFF
TRBJ2-1,TRBV9,CASSVDGRGEQFF
TRBJ1-5,TRBV7-5,CVRITGISNQPQHF
TRBJ2-7,TRBV7-9,CASSPPGGRSSYEQYF
TRBJ2-1,TRBV20-1,CSAWISGEQFF
TRBJ1-1,TRBV13,CASSPTLTGKAFF
TRBJ2-1,TRBV10-3,CAISELERAYNEQFF
TRBJ1-1,TRBV9,CASSLAGTGRTEAFF
TRBJ2-3,TRBV9,CASSSAPGPTDTQYF